This T cell receptor (beta chain) was found in a study of cytomegalovirus exposure and HLA in healthy donors (dated by TCRdb to the late 2010s). Background on the whole study: An earlier analysis of several hundred of the donors reported 250 to 350 Gb of sequence data and 100 million to 130 million unique TCR beta sequences from about 200 million T cells. Approximately 310 gigabases of sequencing data and around 80 million unique TCR sequences made up an early release that covered about 640 HLA-typed donors. The genetic ancestry cluster associated with self-reported Caucasian donors included around 76% of the roughly 400 genotyped donors. The study aimed to test whether cataloging public T cell receptors could reveal signatures of past pathogen exposure. The study profiled the T cell repertoires of around 700 subjects by immunosequencing and related them to cytomegalovirus serostatus. In addition to the first cohort of 666 subjects, a separate validation cohort of over 90 different subjects was used. To predict cytomegalovirus infection status, the study combined high-throughput TCR immunosequencing, statistical association of individual TCRs with disease status, and machine learning. A later analysis re-analyzed previously published TCR beta repertoires from about 600 donors and added high-resolution HLA genotyping to study TCR occurrence patterns. The later analysis used no new phenotypic data to find candidate immune exposures, relying instead on TCR beta sequences and their occurrence across donors. An earlier analysis of a few hundred of the donors applied high-throughput TCR beta sequencing to assess whether each TCR beta V gene segment acted as functional or pseudogenic. Donor age, sex, ethnicity and CMV serostatus were collected together with the repertoire data. A later genetic analysis took genome-wide SNP genotypes for 398 of the 666 donors and used that subset as a discovery cohort. Every repertoire in the discovery cohort had been generated on one and the same sequencing platform. Both class I and class II loci were covered by HLA typing, at four-digit resolution. Typing coverage differed by locus: A, B, C, DRB1 and DQB1 were typed in roughly 620-640 donors, DQA1 in about 560, DPA1 in 600 to 610, and DPB1 in 472. Roughly 5 DR-DQ haplotypes were handled as single units for association and clustering because linkage in the cohort was strong. Among 300 to 500 genotyped donors of the cohort, an average of approximately 220,000 unique TCR beta nucleotide sequences was sequenced per donor, of which 15% to 20% were non-productive.

The cohort comprised several hundred healthy bone marrow donors. At the time of sampling, all cohort members were nominally healthy, though unrecorded immune exposures were likely present. The donor was CMV seropositive and belonged to the group of around 300 seropositive cohort members. A peripheral blood sample was provided by each donor, and peripheral blood mononuclear cells were used for TCR beta sequencing. The Qiagen DNeasy Blood Extraction Kit was used to extract genomic DNA from the blood cell samples. The method was the immunoSEQ multiplex PCR assay. The multiplex PCR relied on a mix of 60 forward primers for TCR Vbeta segments and 13 reverse primers for TCR Jbeta segments. The CDR3 region of rearranged TCR beta genes was amplified from genomic DNA with a multiplex PCR assay. The amplified TCR beta libraries were sequenced on the Illumina HiSeq System as 87-base-pair reads. As for the authors' bioinformatics: A later analysis tallied roughly 80 million unique TCR beta chains across the 610 or so repertoires, and around 12 million of those chains were shared by two or more donors. To remove PCR and sequencing errors, raw reads were error-corrected and collapsed into unique sequences using a nearest-neighbor algorithm that merged closely related sequences. V, D and J gene segments were assigned by aligning CDR3 sequences to IMGT reference sequences. For a sequence to be retained, at least a six-nucleotide match to both a V gene segment and a J gene segment was required. A rearrangement counted as productive if the CDR3 had no stop codons and remained in frame with V and J, and every other rearrangement counted as non-productive. Following IMGT convention, CDR3 was defined as the stretch from the second conserved V-encoded cysteine to the conserved J-encoded phenylalanine. The earlier analysis of fewer than 750 of the donors excluded sequences that lacked an unambiguous match to a single V gene segment. In an earlier analysis of 587 of the donors, V segments were called functional above 56.7% productive rearrangements and were called segregating when the between-donor standard deviation exceeded 5%. A statistical classification framework was built for diagnosing cytomegalovirus status from the catalog of TCR beta chain sequences. V and J gene assignment, in a later analysis, came from comparing TCR nucleotide sequences with IMGT/GENE-DB human TR gene sequences. The TCRdist pipeline was used in a later analysis to assign CDR3 sequences and most-parsimonious VDJ recombination scenarios. In a later analysis, each TCR beta chain was defined by its CDR3 amino acid sequence together with its V-gene family, and reads lacking a unique V-gene family were excluded. As a way to deal with suspected cross-contamination and a sequencing artifact, a later analysis dropped under 600 nucleotide sequences that were highly shared and had low generation probability. In a later analysis, a clonal expansion index for each public chain was calculated from normalized within-repertoire ranks of inferred template counts. In a later analysis, generation probabilities were computed with a VDJ recombination model fitted to out-of-frame rearrangements, and the resulting probabilities were checked against IGoR. In a later analysis, hypergeometric tests were used to score TCR-TCR, TCR-HLA and TCR-CMV co-occurrence, with a repertoire-size bias correction applied to TCR pairs. To estimate false discovery rates, a later analysis permuted the HLA or CMV assignments 20 times. A later analysis grouped co-occurring TCRs with DBSCAN, adding TCRdist sequence similarity when clustering within HLA-allele-positive subsets. Repertoires with fewer than 30,000 or more than 120,000 public chains, plus five repertoires with anomalous nucleotide sharing, were excluded from co-occurrence clustering. The table was pulled from immuneACCESS by TCRdb, which kept in-frame rearrangements only. Such tables lose some clones; where checked, under half of the loss comes from unresolved V genes, and the rest has no known cause. V and J calls and clone size are given by that table; D and trimming were obtained from the DNA. Counted in this sample were 150,000 to 200,000 clones; approximately 81% of them appeared once. The ten largest clonotypes hold around 2% of the sample.

Counted from cysteine to phenylalanine, this CDR3 has 16 amino acids. Solely the CDR3 DNA is kept, with 48 bases framed from the first base. CDR1 and CDR2 (PRHDT, FYEKMQ) derive from the germline V gene (reference sequence). After removal of 0 bases from V and 7 bases from J, the junction retains 1 base not matched to a gene. Study-level results and caveats: This cohort had only TCR beta chains sequenced, and the lack of alpha or paired-chain data limited which features could be detected. In an earlier analysis of approximately 590 of the donors, most TCR beta V segments were observed in productive rearrangements about 87% or about 30% of the time, broadly matching IMGT annotations. Compared with equally common non-associated chains, HLA-associated TCR beta chains in a later analysis were more clonally expanded and had lower generation probabilities. Sequencing depth was assumed to be roughly uniform across donors in the presence/absence analyses, though that assumption may not hold. The sequencing pipeline was judged likely to have produced a cluster of highly shared sequence variants as a technical artifact. According to a later analysis, TCR association rates differed among HLA loci, with DRB1 alleles showing the most associated TCRs and HLA-C alleles showing the fewest. CMV serostatus was the only immune exposure information available for the cohort. A later genetic analysis reported fewer N-insertions in productive TCRs among donors in an Asian-associated ancestry cluster than the roughly 620-donor mean. Specific HLA alleles were associated with over 15,000 TCR beta sequences at a false discovery rate of 0.05 in a later analysis. In a later analysis, several top co-occurrence clusters were reported to appear linked to parvovirus B19, influenza, CMV and Epstein-Barr virus. In a later genetic analysis, a missense DCLRE1C variant was associated with V-gene and J-gene trimming of TCR beta chains, and the association was replicated in an independent cohort. Because the 87-base-pair reads could not distinguish some IMGT-functional V segments, including TRBV6-2 and TRBV6-3, those segments were excluded. Because some donors lacked HLA typing at each locus, the association tests relied only on the typed subset. The authors suggested that the approach could potentially be extended to other disease states and immunological phenotypes. When HLA alleles, especially DR and DQ, strongly co-occurred, attributing TCR associations to individual alleles was difficult. The classifier was reported to diagnose cytomegalovirus status with high specificity and sensitivity in both the original cohort and the validation cohort. Most CMV-associated TCR beta chains appeared to be HLA-restricted in a later analysis, and the HLA associations seemed to be driven largely by CMV exposure. Because counts were too low, roughly 16 rarely observed V segments, including chromosome 9 orphons, were left out of the earlier analysis of some 640 of the donors. In vitro tests confirmed that a few of the cytomegalovirus-associated TCR beta chains recognize cytomegalovirus antigens. The study gave a list of under 200 TCR beta chains associated with cytomegalovirus. A further reported finding was that TCR beta sequences accurately predicted the HLA-A and HLA-B alleles for most subjects in the first cohort. Correlated functional status among segregating V segments might reflect linkage disequilibrium, but an unknown experimental factor could not be ruled out. Most TCR sequences were seen in very few donors, while some public TCRs were found in many individuals.

Turning to this clone: Its antigen remains unidentified. There are no base qualities to consult, and no much larger clone falls within one base.

The rearranged segments are TRBV13 and TRBJ2-1, with TRBD2 matching 15 junction bases. The source of this sequence is a woman aged 18-29 years in good health and CMV-seropositive. The sequenced sample consisted of PBMCs. CDR3 reads: CASSLGGLAGGNEQFF. The bases are TGTGCCAGCAGCTTAGGGGGACTAGCGGGGGGAAATGAGCAGTTCTTC.